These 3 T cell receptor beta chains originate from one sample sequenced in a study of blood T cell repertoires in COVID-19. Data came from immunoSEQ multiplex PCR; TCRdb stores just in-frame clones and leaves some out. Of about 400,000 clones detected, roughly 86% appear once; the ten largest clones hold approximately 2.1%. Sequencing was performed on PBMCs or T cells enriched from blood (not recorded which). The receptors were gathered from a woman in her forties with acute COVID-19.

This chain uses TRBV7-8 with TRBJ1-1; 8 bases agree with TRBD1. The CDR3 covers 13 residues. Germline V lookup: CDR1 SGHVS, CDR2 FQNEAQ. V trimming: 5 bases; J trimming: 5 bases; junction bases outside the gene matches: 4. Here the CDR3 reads CASSTRTGTEAFF. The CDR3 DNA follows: TGTGCCAGCAGCACCAGGACAGGGACTGAAGCTTTCTTT.

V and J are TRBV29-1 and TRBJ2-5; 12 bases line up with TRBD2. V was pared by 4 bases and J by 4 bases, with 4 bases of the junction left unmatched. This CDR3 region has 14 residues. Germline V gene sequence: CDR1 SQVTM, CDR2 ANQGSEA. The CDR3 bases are TGCAGCGTTGCGCCTAGCGGGGGGGCAGAGACCCAGTACTTC. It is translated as CSVAPSGGAETQYF.

The DNA of the CDR3 is TGTGCCAGCACATCGGGTCGGCGTTATGGCTACACCTTC. Translating gives CASTSGRRYGYTF. The chain joins TRBV6-5 to TRBJ1-2; no definite D call. Germline V lookup: CDR1 MNHEY, CDR2 SVGAGI. V shed 7 bases and J shed 5 bases, with 14 bases lying between them. CDR3 size: 13 residues.